This entry describes one T cell receptor (beta chain). Its antigen is unidentified. The entry originates in a study of T cell responses to AZD1222 COVID-19 vaccine. Study-level background: Analyses pooled second doses at about 4 or about 12 weeks. General study findings and limits: Vaccine-related CD4 TCRs covered spike, predominating at 160-218 and 743-854. Sampling that yielded the repertoires occurred only after the peak T cell response. Clonal diversity was possibly underestimated; the donors were predominantly white British and more often female.

The data were produced by immunoSEQ multiplex PCR, yet TCRdb's version contains in-frame clones alone and is incomplete. The sample includes roughly 120,000 clones, 75% to 90% of them seen just once. The V end lost 1 base, the J end lost 7 bases, and 17 bases lay between the germline ends. The CDR3 has 15 residues. Per germline, CDR1 KGHSH and CDR2 LQKENI. The source was peripheral blood, collected on day 0 of AZD1222 vaccination. The origin of this receptor is an adult in good health. This chain uses TRBV18 with TRBJ2-7, with TRBD1 as a possible D gene (5 bases). CDR3 region: CASSPRSNQGGEQYF. CDR3 DNA: TGTGCCAGCTCACCACGTAGTAACCAGGGTGGAGAGCAGTACTTC.